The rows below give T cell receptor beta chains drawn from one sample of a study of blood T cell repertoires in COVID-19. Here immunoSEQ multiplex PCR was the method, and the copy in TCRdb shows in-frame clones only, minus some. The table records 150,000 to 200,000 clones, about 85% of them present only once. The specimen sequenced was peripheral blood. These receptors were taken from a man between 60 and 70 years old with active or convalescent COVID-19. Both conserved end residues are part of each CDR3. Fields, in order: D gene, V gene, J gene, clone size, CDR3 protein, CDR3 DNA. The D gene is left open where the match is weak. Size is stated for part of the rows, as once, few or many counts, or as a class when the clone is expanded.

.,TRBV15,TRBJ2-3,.,CATSRAGARTDTQYF,TGTGCCACCAGCAGAGCAGGGGCGAGGACAGATACGCAGTATTTT
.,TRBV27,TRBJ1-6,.,CASRMWAGEGSNSPLHF,TGTGCCAGCAGAATGTGGGCAGGGGAAGGGAGTAATTCACCCCTCCACTTT
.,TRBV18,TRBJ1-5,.,CASSPGGAINQPQHF,TGTGCCAGCTCACCCGGGGGGGCGATCAATCAGCCCCAGCATTTT
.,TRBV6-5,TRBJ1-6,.,CASSFSRSSSPLHF,TGTGCCAGCAGCTTTTCAAGATCGAGTTCACCCCTCCACTTT
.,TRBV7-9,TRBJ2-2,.,CASSSTNTGELFF,TGTGCCAGCAGCTCGACTAACACCGGGGAGCTGTTTTTT
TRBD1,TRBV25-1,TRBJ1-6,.,CASSDNSGTGGSPLHF,TGTGCCAGCAGTGACAACTCCGGGACAGGGGGATCACCCCTCCACTTT
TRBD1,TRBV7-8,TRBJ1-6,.,CASSPGQTVHF,TGTGCCAGCAGCCCGGGACAGACGGTCCACTTT
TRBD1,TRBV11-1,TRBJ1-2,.,CASSWTGGNLNYGYTF,TGTGCCAGCAGCTGGACAGGGGGGAACCTTAACTATGGCTACACCTTC
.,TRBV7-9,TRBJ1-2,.,CASSGHDTNYGYTF,TGTGCCAGCAGCGGCCATGACACGAACTATGGCTACACCTTC
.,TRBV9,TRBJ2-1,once,CASSVDPEDEQFF,TGTGCCAGCAGCGTAGATCCCGAGGATGAGCAGTTCTTC
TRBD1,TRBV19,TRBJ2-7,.,CASSPTGNGNYEQYF,TGTGCCAGTAGTCCGACAGGGAATGGGAATTACGAGCAGTACTTC
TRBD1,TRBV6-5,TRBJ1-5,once,CASSIDRGSNQPQHF,TGTGCCAGCAGCATAGACAGGGGCAGCAATCAGCCCCAGCATTTT
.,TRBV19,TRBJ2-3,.,CASRLASTDTQYF,TGTGCCAGTAGGCTAGCGAGCACAGATACGCAGTATTTT
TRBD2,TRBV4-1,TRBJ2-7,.,CASSQLTRAGGREQYF,TGCGCCAGCAGCCAACTAACCCGAGCGGGGGGGCGCGAGCAGTACTTC
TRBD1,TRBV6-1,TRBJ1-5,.,CASSLGQSRVQPQHF,TGTGCCAGCAGCCTGGGACAGTCTCGCGTTCAGCCCCAGCATTTT
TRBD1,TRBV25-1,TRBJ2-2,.,CASSGRTGVAGELFF,TGTGCCAGCAGTGGCCGAACAGGGGTGGCCGGGGAGCTGTTTTTT
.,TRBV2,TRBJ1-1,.,CASSGQPNTEAFF,TGTGCCAGCAGCGGACAGCCGAACACTGAAGCTTTCTTT
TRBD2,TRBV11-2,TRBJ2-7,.,CASRFTSGAGGGFQYF,TGTGCCAGCAGATTTACCAGCGGAGCGGGGGGAGGATTTCAGTACTTC
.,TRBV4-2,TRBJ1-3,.,CASSQDLGASSGNTIYF,TGTGCCAGCAGCCAAGATCTGGGGGCCTCCTCTGGAAACACCATATATTTT
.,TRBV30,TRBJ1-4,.,CAWNPPPGEANEKLFF,TGTGCCTGGAATCCGCCCCCTGGGGAGGCTAATGAAAAACTGTTTTTT
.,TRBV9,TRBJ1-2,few,CASSVEGRFRPNGYTF,TGTGCCAGCAGCGTAGAAGGCAGGTTCCGTCCCAATGGCTACACCTTC
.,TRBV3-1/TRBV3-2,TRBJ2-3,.,CASSHAEGDTQYF,TGTGCCAGCAGCCACGCGGAGGGAGATACGCAGTATTTT
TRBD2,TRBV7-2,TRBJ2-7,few,CASSLLRGAYEQYF,TGTGCCAGCAGCTTACTACGGGGGGCCTACGAGCAGTACTTC
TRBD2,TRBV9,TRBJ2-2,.,CASSPRGGGAKTGELFF,TGTGCCAGCAGCCCCAGAGGCGGGGGGGCAAAAACCGGGGAGCTGTTTTTT
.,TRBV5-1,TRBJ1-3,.,CASSFEANSGNTIYF,TGCGCCAGCAGCTTTGAGGCCAACTCTGGAAACACCATATATTTT
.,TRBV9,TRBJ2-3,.,CASSTLLDKTTDTQYF,TGTGCCAGCAGCACACTACTAGACAAGACAACAGATACGCAGTATTTT
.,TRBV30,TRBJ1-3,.,CAWSPGLLSGNTIYF,TGTGCCTGGAGCCCAGGACTGCTCTCTGGAAACACCATATATTTT
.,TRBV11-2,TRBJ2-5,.,CASSYRGSLAGETQYF,TGTGCCAGCAGCTACAGAGGATCTCTGGCGGGGGAGACCCAGTACTTC
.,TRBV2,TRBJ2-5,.,CASSGGGRETQYF,TGTGCCAGCAGTGGGGGCGGAAGGGAGACCCAGTACTTC
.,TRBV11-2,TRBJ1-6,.,CASSSLIQTPLHF,TGTGCCAGCAGCTCCTTGATCCAGACACCCCTCCACTTT
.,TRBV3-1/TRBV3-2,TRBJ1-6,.,CASSQYRPAGGRGSPLHF,TGTGCCAGCAGCCAATATAGGCCCGCTGGAGGGAGGGGTTCACCCCTCCACTTT
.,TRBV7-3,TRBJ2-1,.,CASSLNPAGAGGNEQFF,TGTGCCAGCAGCTTAAATCCAGCGGGGGCAGGGGGCAATGAGCAGTTCTTC
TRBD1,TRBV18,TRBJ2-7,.,CASSLTPGQGVEQYF,TGTGCCAGCTCACTAACGCCGGGACAGGGGGTCGAGCAGTACTTC
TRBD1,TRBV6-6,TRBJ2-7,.,CASSPGTAYEQYF,TGTGCCAGCAGCCCCGGGACAGCCTACGAGCAGTACTTC
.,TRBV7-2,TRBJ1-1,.,CASSLQADTEAFF,TGTGCCAGCAGCTTGCAAGCGGACACTGAAGCTTTCTTT
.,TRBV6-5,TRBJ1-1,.,CASSYLAPGTEAFF,TGTGCCAGCAGTTACCTGGCACCGGGCACTGAAGCTTTCTTT
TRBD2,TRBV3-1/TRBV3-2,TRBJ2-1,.,CASSPGLAGGREQFF,TGTGCCAGCAGCCCTGGACTAGCGGGGGGGCGGGAGCAGTTCTTC
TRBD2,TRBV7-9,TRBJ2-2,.,CASSPLGRGTNTGELFF,TGTGCCAGCAGCCCCTTAGGGCGGGGGACGAACACCGGGGAGCTGTTTTTT
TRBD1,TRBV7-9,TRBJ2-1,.,CASSRDSYNEQFF,TGTGCCAGCAGCCGGGACAGTTACAATGAGCAGTTCTTC
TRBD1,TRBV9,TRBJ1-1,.,CASSPQGQPNTEAFF,TGTGCCAGCAGCCCACAGGGACAGCCAAACACTGAAGCTTTCTTT
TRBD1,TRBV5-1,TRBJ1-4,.,CASSLRTGRDEKLFF,TGCGCCAGCAGCTTGAGGACAGGGAGGGATGAAAAACTGTTTTTT
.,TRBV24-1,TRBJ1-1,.,CATSDPDSPMNTEAFF,TGTGCCACCAGTGATCCAGACTCGCCCATGAACACTGAAGCTTTCTTT
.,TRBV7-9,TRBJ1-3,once,CASSLVTGTGNTIYF,TGTGCCAGCAGCTTAGTAACGGGAACTGGAAACACCATATATTTT
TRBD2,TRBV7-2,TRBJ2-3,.,CASSRTSGEGDTQYF,TGTGCCAGCAGCCGGACTAGCGGGGAGGGAGATACGCAGTATTTT
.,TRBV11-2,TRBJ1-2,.,CASSPANYGYTF,TGTGCCAGCAGCCCTGCTAACTATGGCTACACCTTC
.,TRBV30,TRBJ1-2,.,CAWSETYYGYTF,TGTGCCTGGAGTGAGACATACTATGGCTACACCTTC
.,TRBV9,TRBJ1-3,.,CASSTAGIAGNTIYF,TGTGCCAGCAGCACTGCCGGGATCGCTGGAAACACCATATATTTT
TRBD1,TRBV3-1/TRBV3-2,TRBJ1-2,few,CASSRGDRGTNYGYTF,TGTGCCAGCAGCAGGGGGGACAGGGGTACTAACTATGGCTACACCTTC
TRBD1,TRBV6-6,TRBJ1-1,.,CASSSPGQGGTEAFF,TGTGCCAGCAGTTCTCCGGGACAGGGGGGTACTGAAGCTTTCTTT
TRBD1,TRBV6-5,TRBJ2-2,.,CASSPTGTAGELFF,TGTGCCAGCAGTCCGACAGGGACCGCCGGGGAGCTGTTTTTT
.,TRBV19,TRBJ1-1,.,CASSTGWAGVTEAFF,TGTGCCAGTAGTACCGGATGGGCAGGGGTGACTGAAGCTTTCTTT